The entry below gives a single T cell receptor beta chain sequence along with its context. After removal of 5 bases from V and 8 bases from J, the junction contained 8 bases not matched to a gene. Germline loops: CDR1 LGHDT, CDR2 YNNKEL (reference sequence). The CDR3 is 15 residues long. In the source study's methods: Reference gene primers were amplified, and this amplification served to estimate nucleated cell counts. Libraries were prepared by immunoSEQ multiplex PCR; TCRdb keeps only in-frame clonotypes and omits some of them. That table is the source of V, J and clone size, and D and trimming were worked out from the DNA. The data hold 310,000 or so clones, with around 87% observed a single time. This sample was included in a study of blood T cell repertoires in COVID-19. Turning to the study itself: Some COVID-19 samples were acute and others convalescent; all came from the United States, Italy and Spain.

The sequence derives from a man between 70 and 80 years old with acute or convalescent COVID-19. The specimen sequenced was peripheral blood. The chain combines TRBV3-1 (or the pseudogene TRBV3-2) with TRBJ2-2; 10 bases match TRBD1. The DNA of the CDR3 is TGTGCCAGCAGCTACGGGACAGGGGAAATGGGGGAGCTGTTTTTT. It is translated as CASSYGTGEMGELFF.